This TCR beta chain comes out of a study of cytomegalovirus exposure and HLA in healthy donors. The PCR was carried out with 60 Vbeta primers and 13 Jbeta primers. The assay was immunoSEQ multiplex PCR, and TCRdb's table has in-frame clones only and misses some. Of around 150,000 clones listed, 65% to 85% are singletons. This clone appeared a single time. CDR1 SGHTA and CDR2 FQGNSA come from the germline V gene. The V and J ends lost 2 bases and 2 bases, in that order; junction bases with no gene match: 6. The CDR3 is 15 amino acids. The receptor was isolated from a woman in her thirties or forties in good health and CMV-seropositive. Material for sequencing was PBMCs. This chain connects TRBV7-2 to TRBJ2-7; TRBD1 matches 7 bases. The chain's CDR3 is CASSLIQGTAYEQYF. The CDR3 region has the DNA TGTGCCAGCAGCTTAATCCAAGGGACAGCCTACGAGCAGTACTTC.